These 31 T cell receptor beta chains share one sample of origin, sequenced in a study of CD4 T cells in relation to SARS-CoV-2 and coronaviruses. Sequencing was performed with immunoSEQ multiplex PCR; in TCRdb, only in-frame clones are kept and a portion is missing. The data show some 65,000 clones, with over 80% seen just once and around 1.6% held by the top ten. The unexposed donors gave CD4+ T cells in about 2010-2019, prior to COVID-19. Sequencing was performed on memory CD4+ T cells from PBMCs. The receptors derive from a human donor in good health.

The V call is TRBV9, the J call TRBJ2-1, with D possibly being TRBD1 or TRBD2 (5 bases each). The CDR3 spans 15 residues. Germline CDR1 SGDLS, CDR2 YYNGEE. The V end was cut by 3 bases, the J end by 4 bases, with 14 bases between. The CDR3 nucleotides read TGTGCCAGCAGCGCTGCCGGGACCCCGTACAATGAGCAGTTCTTC. Amino acids: CASSAAGTPYNEQFF.

The table lists this clone with a count of one. The V and J genes are TRBV5-1 and TRBJ1-5; D might be TRBD1 (6 bases). The germline V and J ends were trimmed by 4 bases and 5 bases, with 16 bases remaining between them. Germline CDR1 SGHRS, CDR2 YFSETQ. The CDR3 covers 15 residues. In DNA form, the CDR3 reads TGCGCCAGCAGCCCAAGGGGGGGGGAAGATCAGCCCCAGCATTTT. Its translation is CASSPRGGEDQPQHF. The full variable domain, its missing parts supplied by reference TRBV5-1 and TRBJ1-5, is KAGVTQTPRYLIKTRGQQVTLSCSPISGHRSVSWYQQTPGQGLQFLFEYFSETQRNKGNFPGRFSGRQFSNSRSEMNVSTLELGDSALYLCASSPRGGEDQPQHFGDGTRLSIL.

This chain uses TRBV18 with TRBJ1-4; D remains ambiguous. The CDR3 contains 14 residues. Germline V lookup: CDR1 KGHSH, CDR2 LQKENI. Trimming left V 3 bases short and J 3 bases short, with 8 bases between. This chain's CDR3 is CASSPRAANEKLFF. CDR3 bases: TGTGCCAGCTCACCCCGAGCGGCTAATGAAAAACTGTTTTTT.

The chain has TRBV4-1 and TRBJ1-5; 8 bases fit TRBD1. There are 15 residues in the CDR3. Germline CDR1 reads MGHRA; CDR2 reads YSYEKL. Trimming took 1 base from V and 3 from J; bases not matched to a gene: 2. CDR3 nucleotide sequence: TGCGCCAGCAGCCAAGGGGACAGGAACAATCAGCCCCAGCATTTT. It encodes CASSQGDRNNQPQHF.

A few counts support this clone. This sequence joins TRBV6-4 and TRBJ2-2, with TRBD1 identical over 7 bases. The length of the CDR3 is 14 residues. Per the germline V gene, CDR1 is MRHNA and CDR2 is SNTAGT. V shed 5 bases and J 4 bases; nucleotides not matched to a gene: 4. The CDR3 DNA is TGTGCCAGCAGTATTACAGGGGCCACCGGGGAGCTGTTTTTT. This sequence encodes CASSITGATGELFF.

This chain links TRBV10-3 with TRBJ2-7; tentatively, D is TRBD2 (6 bases). The germline CDR1 and CDR2 sequences are ENHRY and SYGVKD. This CDR3 has 17 residues. V dropped 3 bases and J dropped 3 bases, with 21 bases sitting between them. The CDR3 protein is CAISDIRRGVTDYEQYF. CDR3 DNA sequence: TGTGCCATCAGTGATATAAGGAGGGGTGTGACGGACTACGAGCAGTACTTC.

J is TRBJ1-3 and V is TRBV18; D gene ambiguous. Germline assignment: CDR1 KGHSH and CDR2 LQKENI. The V and J ends lost 0 bases and 0 bases respectively, with 6 bases between them. CDR3 size: 15 residues. CDR3: CASSPPGSSGNTIYF. In nucleotides, the CDR3 is TGTGCCAGCTCACCACCGGGAAGCTCTGGAAACACCATATATTTT.

J is TRBJ2-7 and V is TRBV30, with 7 positions matching TRBD1. There are 16 residues in the CDR3. Germline CDR1 is GTSNPN and CDR2 is SVGIG (reference sequence). V shed 2 bases, J shed 6 bases, and the junction held 16 bases outside the gene matches. The CDR3 nucleotides read TGTGCCTGGAGTAGGACAAGGGACAGCATCTACGTCGAGCAGTACTTC. Translating it yields CAWSRTRDSIYVEQYF.

This clone occurred a few times. The DNA for the CDR3 is TGTGCCAGCAGCTTGGCGGGACAGGGTCAAGCTTTCTTT. This translates into CASSLAGQGQAFF. This rearrangement joins TRBV7-9 to TRBJ1-1; 9 bases agree with TRBD1. CDR1 and CDR2 from the germline V gene are SEHNR and FQNEAQ (reference sequence). This CDR3 spans 13 amino acids. Trimming at V came to 3 bases and at J to 9 bases, leaving 5 bases not matched to a gene.

The rearrangement joins TRBV25-1 to TRBJ1-6; D gene uncertain. V was cut by 1 base and J by 9 bases, with 10 bases left in between. The CDR3 loop spans 14 amino acids. Germline values: CDR1 MGHDK, CDR2 SYGVNS. The CDR3 loop reads CASSEFEPFSPLHF. The CDR3 nucleotides are TGTGCCAGCAGTGAATTCGAGCCATTTTCACCCCTCCACTTT.

This clone came up a few times. V and J are TRBV7-9 and TRBJ2-7; a possible D gene is TRBD1 (7 bases). Trimming pared 4 bases from V and 4 bases from J, leaving 11 bases between. The CDR3 extends over 13 amino acids. Germline CDR1 is SEHNR and CDR2 is FQNEAQ (reference sequence). The CDR3 spells CASSSRGVYEQYF. The CDR3 region has the DNA TGTGCCAGCAGCTCCAGGGGGGTATACGAGCAGTACTTC.

This clone has a single count. The J gene is TRBJ2-5, the V gene TRBV29-1; tentatively, D is TRBD1 or TRBD2 (7 bases each). Looked up from germline, CDR1 is SQVTM and CDR2 is ANQGSEA. The V end was cut by 6 bases, the J end by 3 bases, with 14 bases between. CDR3 size: 13 residues. The CDR3 loop reads CSVGRGGEETQYF. The CDR3, as DNA: TGCAGCGTGGGCAGGGGGGGAGAAGAGACCCAGTACTTC.

The chain is built from TRBV2 and TRBJ1-6; D gene unclear. Germline V CDR1 and CDR2: SNHLY, FYNNEI. The CDR3 runs to 14 residues. V was trimmed by 3 bases and J by 11 bases, leaving 14 bases between them. CDR3 region: CASSEGSGWAPLHF. In nucleotides, the CDR3 is TGTGCCAGCAGTGAGGGGTCGGGATGGGCACCCCTCCACTTT.

The chain joins TRBV7-3 to TRBJ2-5; D unresolved. V was cut by 2 bases and J by 5 bases, with 9 bases left in between. Germline CDR1 and CDR2: SGHTA and FQGTGA. The CDR3 is made up of 13 amino acids. CDR3 DNA: TGTGCCAGCAGCTTATTCCCAGAGGAGACCCAGTACTTC. Translating it yields CASSLFPEETQYF.

This chain links TRBV10-3 with TRBJ2-3; a weak D match, TRBD2 (6 bases). The CDR3 covers 14 residues. Germline V lookup: CDR1 ENHRY, CDR2 SYGVKD. Trimming cost V 7 bases and J 2 bases, with 13 bases left between them. The CDR3 region is CAITGGTVTDTQYF. The CDR3 region has the DNA TGTGCCATCACTGGCGGGACCGTCACAGATACGCAGTATTTT.

The genes are TRBV28 and TRBJ2-1; 8 nucleotides agree with TRBD1. The V gene end was trimmed by 2 bases and the J gene end by 7 bases; junction bases not matched to a gene: 4. The CDR3 covers 14 residues. Germline V gene lookup returns CDR1 MDHEN and CDR2 SYDVKM. The CDR3 DNA follows: TGTGCCAGCAGTTTAACAGGGGGTGGGAATGAGCAGTTCTTC. It encodes CASSLTGGGNEQFF. Looking up the rest from reference TRBV28 and TRBJ2-1 gives the full variable domain: DVKVTQSSRYLVKRTGEKVFLECVQDMDHENMFWYRQDPGLGLRLIYFSYDVKMKEKGDIPEGYSVSREKKERFSLILESASTNQTSMYLCASSLTGGGNEQFFGPGTRLTVL.

The chain uses TRBV7-9 and TRBJ2-7; D is perhaps TRBD1 (7 bases). With 3 bases removed from V and 0 bases from J, the gap between germline ends came to 9 bases. The CDR3 loop spans 14 amino acids. Germline CDR1 reads SEHNR; CDR2 reads FQNEAQ (reference sequence). The CDR3 bases are TGTGCCAGCAGCTTCCAGGGGGGCTCCTACGAGCAGTACTTC. Translated: CASSFQGGSYEQYF.

V usage is TRBV4-3 and J usage is TRBJ2-7; either TRBD1 or TRBD2 may supply D (5 bases each). The CDR3 sequence is 17 residues long. V lost 1 base, J lost 0 bases, and 16 bases lay in between. In germline, CDR1 is LGHNA, CDR2 YSLEER. The CDR3 coding sequence is TGCGCCAGCAGCCAAGCAAAGGGGTCAGGGAGCTCCTACGAGCAGTACTTC. Protein product: CASSQAKGSGSSYEQYF.

The CDR3 loop is CASSTRDPRTEAFF. CDR3 sequence (DNA): TGTGCCAGCAGCACCCGGGACCCTAGGACTGAAGCTTTCTTT. The chain employs TRBV7-2 and TRBJ1-1, with TRBD1 as a possible D gene (5 bases). In germline, CDR1 is SGHTA, CDR2 FQGNSA. V dropped 5 bases and J dropped 5 bases, with 15 bases sitting between them. There are 14 residues in the CDR3.

The genes are TRBV28 and TRBJ1-1; D unclear. This CDR3 region has 13 residues. Germline V gene sequence: CDR1 MDHEN, CDR2 SYDVKM. Trimming left V 3 bases short and J 5 bases short, with 10 bases between. This CDR3 is CASSFAPGTEAFF. The DNA of the CDR3 is TGTGCCAGCAGTTTTGCACCCGGGACTGAAGCTTTCTTT.

V is TRBV11-3 and J is TRBJ2-2; no reliable D call. V was shortened by 3 bases and J by 9 bases, with 8 bases between the two germline ends. The germline CDR1 and CDR2 sequences are SGHNT and YENEEA. The CDR3 consists of 12 residues. The CDR3 protein is CASSLTGRELFF. For the CDR3, the DNA is TGTGCCAGCAGCTTGACCGGCCGGGAGCTGTTTTTT.

V is TRBV9 and J is TRBJ1-6; TRBD1 matches 7 bases. Germline V gives CDR1 SGDLS, CDR2 YYNGEE. The V gene end was trimmed by 2 bases and the J gene end by 0 bases; junction bases not matched to a gene: 2. CDR3 length: 16 residues. The CDR3 DNA is TGTGCCAGCAGCGTGGGACAGTTCTCCTATAATTCACCCCTCCACTTT. This codes for CASSVGQFSYNSPLHF.

This chain connects TRBV7-3 to TRBJ2-2; 7 positions agree with TRBD1. Per germline, CDR1 SGHTA and CDR2 FQGTGA. This CDR3 has 15 amino acids. The V and J ends lost 4 bases and 3 bases, in that order; junction bases with no gene match: 5. The CDR3 reads CASSSSGQHTGELFF. DNA of the CDR3: TGTGCCAGCAGCTCATCGGGACAGCACACCGGGGAGCTGTTTTTT.

The J gene is TRBJ2-6, the V gene TRBV18; 7 bases align to TRBD1. Germline-derived CDR1 and CDR2 are KGHSH and LQKENI. The CDR3 runs 15 residues. V lost 5 bases, J lost 1 base, and 2 bases stayed unmatched. The CDR3 coding sequence is TGTGCCAGCTCAGACAGGGATTCTGGGGCCAACGTCCTGACTTTC. It translates to CASSDRDSGANVLTF. Looking up the rest from reference TRBV18 and TRBJ2-6 gives the full variable domain: NAGVMQNPRHLVRRRGQEARLRCSPMKGHSHVYWYRQLPEEGLKFMVYLQKENIIDESGMPKERFSAEFPKEGPSILRIQQVVRGDSAAYFCASSDRDSGANVLTFGAGSRLTVL.

This clone appeared a single time. The chain couples TRBV28 to TRBJ2-1; D gene ambiguous. CDR1 MDHEN and CDR2 SYDVKM come from the germline V gene. This CDR3 has 14 amino acids. Trimming cost V 2 bases and J 3 bases, with 8 bases left between them. CDR3 sequence: CASSLRRNYNEQFF. CDR3 in DNA: TGTGCCAGCAGTTTACGGCGGAACTACAATGAGCAGTTCTTC.

The rearrangement links TRBV6-5 to TRBJ1-4; D gene ambiguous. CDR3 length: 11 residues. Between the trimmed V and J ends, which lost 6 bases and 4 bases, there was a span of 3 bases. Per the germline V gene, CDR1 is MNHEY and CDR2 is SVGAGI. The CDR3 DNA is TGTGCCAGCAGAGATAATGAAAAACTGTTTTTT. Translated, it gives CASRDNEKLFF.

The V and J genes are TRBV27 and TRBJ1-2, with 7 bases that match TRBD1. The germline V gene has CDR1 MNHEY and CDR2 SMNVEV (reference sequence). Trimming cost V 2 bases and J 8 bases; bases outside gene matches: 11. This CDR3 has 15 residues. Here the CDR3 reads CASSLRDSSREGYTF. The CDR3 DNA reads TGTGCCAGCAGTTTAAGGGACAGTTCCCGGGAGGGCTACACCTTC.

This chain connects TRBV6-5 to TRBJ1-5; possibly TRBD1 for D (6 bases). V gave up 5 bases and J gave up 2 bases, with 10 bases separating them. In germline, CDR1 is MNHEY, CDR2 SVGAGI. This CDR3 is built from 14 residues. This CDR3 is CASSRTARNQPQHF. The CDR3 region has the DNA TGTGCCAGCAGTAGGACAGCCCGCAATCAGCCCCAGCATTTT.

Here the CDR3 DNA reads TGTGCCAGCAGGGGAGAGGGGGTTCCTAAGAACACCGGGGAGCTGTTTTTT. Its protein product is CASRGEGVPKNTGELFF. V gene TRBV27 combines with J gene TRBJ2-2; possible D gene TRBD1, 6 bases. This CDR3 spans 17 amino acids. Germline V gives CDR1 MNHEY, CDR2 SMNVEV (reference sequence). Deletions cut 6 bases from V and 1 base from J, with 18 bases between.

The rearrangement links TRBV7-9 to TRBJ2-7; 7 positions agree with TRBD1. Germline CDR1 reads SEHNR; CDR2 reads FQNEAQ (reference sequence). J was trimmed by 3 bases and V by 5 bases; bases with no gene match: 13. The CDR3 runs to 16 residues. CDR3 residues: CASSLTVGTAYYEQYF. For the CDR3, the DNA is TGTGCCAGCAGCCTTACGGTCGGGACAGCATACTACGAGCAGTACTTC.

This chain connects TRBV28 to TRBJ1-4, with D unresolved. V was pared by 3 bases and J by 4 bases, with 9 bases between. The germline V gene encodes CDR1 MDHEN and CDR2 SYDVKM. This CDR3 region has 14 residues. The CDR3 region has the DNA TGTGCCAGCAGTTTGGCGGGAGATAATGAAAAACTGTTTTTT. Its translation is CASSLAGDNEKLFF.